This TCR beta chain was documented in a study of beta chain features in type 1 diabetes. This CDR3 comprises 14 residues. Trimming shortened V by 4 bases and J by 0 bases, and 10 bases separated the two germline ends. The germline V gene encodes CDR1 GTSNPN and CDR2 SVGIG (reference sequence). This clone occurred a few times. What it binds is not known. Study results and limitations: In comparison with healthy donors, patients had naive, central memory and Treg TCRB repertoires that appeared more similar.

The investigators reverse transcribed all of the isolated RNA, so they sequenced expressed TCRB transcripts. This table comes from immunoSEQ multiplex PCR, and its TCRdb copy is limited to in-frame clones, with some not included. The repertoire holds 400,000 to 600,000 clones, with approximately 30% as singletons. V gene TRBV30 combines with J gene TRBJ2-1; no firm D call. The origin of this receptor is a man aged 18 to 35 in good health. The specimen sequenced was naive CD4+ T cells from blood. The CDR3 nucleotides are TGTGCCTGGAAAGAGTACAACTCCTACAATGAGCAGTTCTTC. Its translation is CAWKEYNSYNEQFF.